These 15 T cell receptor beta chains were sequenced from one sample in a study of response to subunit inactivated influenza vaccine. Each CDR3 protein is one row after TCRdb ran MiXCR on the RT-PCR reads. There are about 650,000 distinct CDR3 sequences in the sample; about 14% occur only once, and approximately 7.6% lies in the top ten. Sample: PBMCs from blood, taken around 15 days before vaccination. The source of these receptors is a man in his fifties who received an inactivated influenza vaccine.

This clonotype has more than one count but fewer than ten. The chain carries TRBV7-2 and TRBJ2-3; 8 bases agree with TRBD2. Germline V gene lookup returns CDR1 SGHTA and CDR2 FQGNSA. CDR3 length: 15 residues. The V gene end was trimmed by 4 bases and the J gene end by 4 bases; junction bases not matched to a gene: 7. CDR3 nucleotide sequence: TGTGCCAGCAGCTACAGGACTAGCTCCCCAGATACGCAGTATTTT. It is translated as CASSYRTSSPDTQYF.

This rearrangement joins TRBV11-1 to TRBJ1-6; 9 bases agree with TRBD1. Germline CDR1 reads SGHAT; CDR2 reads FQDESV (reference sequence). CDR3 length: 18 amino acids. J gave up 7 bases and V 1 base, and 11 bases lay outside the gene matches. The CDR3 here is CASSLVWGTGGMNSPLHF. CDR3 bases: TGTGCCAGCAGCTTAGTTTGGGGCACAGGGGGCATGAATTCACCCCTCCACTTT. Full variable domain (missing parts from reference TRBV11-1 and TRBJ1-6): EAEVAQSPRYKITEKSQAVAFWCDPISGHATLYWYRQILGQGPELLVQFQDESVVDDSQLPKDRFSAERLKGVDSTLKIQPAELGDSAMYLCASSLVWGTGGMNSPLHFGNGTRLTVT.

This clonotype was counted a few times. CDR3 protein: CASSLWLQPRQTQYF. The CDR3 DNA sequence: TGTGCCAGCAGCTTGTGGCTTCAACCTAGGCAGACCCAGTACTTC. This chain connects TRBV5-8 to TRBJ2-5; no definite D call. The germline V gene encodes CDR1 SGHTS and CDR2 YDEGEE. Trimming took off 1 base at V and 6 bases at J, with 16 bases between the two ends. The CDR3 extends over 15 amino acids.

This clonotype turned up a few times. V and J are TRBV28 and TRBJ2-7; unclear D gene. CDR3 length equals 13 residues. Germline loops: CDR1 MDHEN, CDR2 SYDVKM. V lost 3 bases to trimming and J lost 1 base, with 7 bases between them. The CDR3 protein is CASSFVNSYEQYF. As DNA, the CDR3 is TGTGCCAGCAGTTTTGTTAATTCCTACGAGCAGTACTTC.

A remark on this clonotype: The germline gene is not matched at one end of the junction; a read error may be the cause. The chain couples TRBV4-3 to TRBJ2-3, with 12 nucleotides matching TRBD2. Germline values: CDR1 LGHNA, CDR2 YSLEER. This CDR3 comprises 15 residues. CDR3 sequence: CASSQEASGRDTQSF. DNA of the CDR3: TGCGCCAGCAGCCAAGAAGCTAGCGGGAGGGATACGCAGTCTTTT.

This clonotype was seen at least ten times. CDR3 coding DNA: TGCGCCAGCAGCCAAGAAATTCGGCTCTATGGCTACACCTTC. Protein: CASSQEIRLYGYTF. The chain joins TRBV4-1 to TRBJ1-2; D not resolved. V was clipped by 0 bases and J by 4 bases, with 9 bases between them. The germline V gene has CDR1 MGHRA and CDR2 YSYEKL. The CDR3 length is 14 residues.

This clonotype was seen a handful of times. The chain carries TRBV12-3 or TRBV12-4 and TRBJ1-5; D uncertain. Trimming shortened V by 7 bases and J by 6 bases, and 10 bases separated the two germline ends. The CDR3 runs 12 residues. The CDR3 sequence: CASMIYGQPQHF. CDR3 nucleotide sequence: TGTGCCAGCATGATATATGGTCAGCCCCAGCATTTT.

This clonotype occurred a few times. J is TRBJ2-7 and V is TRBV3-1; 12 bases agree with TRBD2. The trim removed 5 bases at V and 3 bases at J, leaving 5 bases unmatched. This CDR3 has 15 residues. The germline CDR1 and CDR2 sequences are LGHDT and YNNKEL (reference sequence). Here the CDR3 reads CASSDGLAGFYEQYF. DNA for the CDR3: TGTGCCAGCAGCGACGGACTAGCGGGATTCTACGAGCAGTACTTC.

This clonotype came up a few times. The chain links TRBV5-1 to TRBJ1-2, with unresolved D. This CDR3 contains 14 residues. V gave up 4 bases and J gave up 2 bases, with 12 bases separating them. The V gene's germline CDR1 is SGHRS and CDR2 YFSETQ. This CDR3 reads CASSREDGNYGYTF. In DNA, the CDR3 is TGCGCCAGCAGCAGAGAGGACGGAAACTATGGCTACACCTTC.

Comment on this clonotype: A read error is possible here, since a much larger clone lies one base away. CDR3 bases: TGTGCCTGCAGTTATCTGCAGTTTAATGAAAAACTGTTTTTT. Translation: CACSYLQFNEKLFF. V gene TRBV6-5 combines with J gene TRBJ1-4; D call uncertain. The CDR3 is made up of 14 amino acids. Looked up from germline, CDR1 is MNHEY and CDR2 is SVGAGI.

V gene TRBV10-3 combines with J gene TRBJ2-7; D remains unclear. V dropped 2 bases and J dropped 0 bases, with 8 bases sitting between them. CDR3 length: 14 amino acids. Germline V gene sequence: CDR1 ENHRY, CDR2 SYGVKD. CDR3 residues: CAISEGGSSYEQYF. The CDR3 DNA follows: TGTGCCATCAGTGAGGGCGGCAGCTCCTACGAGCAGTACTTC.

Here the CDR3 DNA reads TGTGCCAGCAGTTACTCGGGGGTGTGGGGCACAGATACGCAGTATTTT. Translating it yields CASSYSGVWGTDTQYF. The V and J genes are TRBV6-5 and TRBJ2-3, with D perhaps matching TRBD1 or TRBD2 (5 bases each). The CDR3 is 16 amino acids. V was cut by 0 bases and J by 1 base, with 11 bases left in between. Germline assignment: CDR1 MNHEY and CDR2 SVGAGI.

In this sample, this clonotype turned up many times. V and J are TRBV10-2 and TRBJ1-2, with D hard to call. The CDR3 runs to 13 residues. Germline assignment: CDR1 WSHSY and CDR2 SAAADI. V was pared by 3 bases and J by 4 bases, with 9 bases between. CDR3 coding DNA: TGCGCCAGCAGTGAACGGATTAGCTATGGCTACACCTTC. Residues: CASSERISYGYTF.

The table lists this clonotype with many counts. This chain links TRBV28 with TRBJ2-5; 12 bases are a match to TRBD1. The CDR3 has 18 amino acids. Germline V gene sequence: CDR1 MDHEN, CDR2 SYDVKM. V trimming: 5 bases; J trimming: 1 base; junction bases outside the gene matches: 11. This chain's CDR3 is CASSRRDRGRRLQETQYF. In nucleotides, the CDR3 is TGTGCCAGCAGTCGCCGGGACAGGGGGCGCCGCCTCCAAGAGACCCAGTACTTC.

The V gene is TRBV5-1, the J gene TRBJ2-3; 9 nucleotides match TRBD2. Germline trimming cut 7 bases from V and 0 bases from J; bases unmatched to any gene: 9. CDR1 is SGHRS and CDR2 is YFSETQ in the germline V gene. The CDR3 runs to 16 residues. The CDR3: CASVELAGLSTDTQYF. The CDR3, as DNA: TGCGCCAGCGTTGAACTAGCGGGCCTTAGCACAGATACGCAGTATTTT.